One sample yielded the 27 T cell receptor beta chains listed below, sequenced in a study of identical twins. TCRdb recomputed calls from the 5' RACE reads with MiXCR, one row per CDR3 protein. The table shows 1.5 million to 2 million distinct CDR3 sequences, with less than 40% occurring only once. Sample: cord blood. Every receptor here comes from a newborn girl in good health.

This clonotype occurred a few times. V is TRBV4-2 and J is TRBJ2-3; D is unclear. V dropped 1 base and J dropped 0 bases, with 20 bases sitting between them. From germline, CDR1 is LGHNA and CDR2 YNFKEQ. This CDR3 region has 19 residues. CDR3 coding DNA: TGTGCCAGCAGCCAAGCTCCAGTCCTATCCCGGACCAGCACAGATACGCAGTATTTT. This sequence encodes CASSQAPVLSRTSTDTQYF.

The chain combines TRBV5-4 with TRBJ2-4, with D maybe TRBD2 (5 bases). Germline V gene lookup returns CDR1 SGHNT and CDR2 YYREEE (reference sequence). V gave up 4 bases and J gave up 13 bases, with 18 bases separating them. This CDR3 contains 13 residues. CDR3 residues: CASSAGLVDQQYF. The CDR3 region has the DNA TGTGCCAGCAGCGCCGGACTGGTTGACCAGCAGTACTTC.

This clonotype was seen a handful of times. The J gene is TRBJ2-2, the V gene TRBV11-2; 8 nucleotides agree with TRBD2. The CDR3 has 18 amino acids. In germline, CDR1 is SGHAT, CDR2 FQNNGV. The ends lost 1 base at V and 3 bases at J; junction bases unmatched: 10. CDR3 DNA: TGTGCCAGCAGCTTAGGCCGGGGGGGGAAAAAGGACACCGGGGAGCTGTTTTTT. It is translated as CASSLGRGGKKDTGELFF.

V and J are TRBV4-1 and TRBJ2-5; 8 bases map to TRBD2. The closer fit of TRBJ2-4 to the DNA end suggests the J call may be wrong. CDR1 and CDR2 from the germline V gene are MGHRA and YSYEKL. The CDR3 totals 16 residues. CDR3: CASSHTAGEAKNIQYF. CDR3 bases: TGCGCCAGCAGCCATACAGCGGGGGAAGCCAAAAACATTCAGTACTTC.

This chain uses TRBV20-1 with TRBJ2-5; 9 bases fit TRBD1. The CDR3 loop spans 16 amino acids. Germline V gene data show CDR1 as DFQATT and CDR2 as SNEGSKA (reference sequence). The J segment lost 2 bases and the V segment lost 2 bases, leaving 9 bases of the junction unmatched. CDR3 amino acids: CSARHANDRGQETQYF. CDR3 in DNA: TGCAGTGCTAGACACGCAAACGACAGGGGGCAAGAGACCCAGTACTTC.

Comments on this clonotype: Sequence at one end of the junction differs from germline and may be a read error. V gene TRBV20-1 combines with J gene TRBJ2-1; maybe TRBD1 (6 bases). Germline V lookup: CDR1 DFQATT, CDR2 SNEGSKA (reference sequence). The CDR3 is made up of 14 amino acids. The CDR3 spells CGARTPGEGYEQFF. The CDR3 DNA is TGCGGTGCTAGAACCCCAGGGGAAGGGTACGAGCAGTTCTTC.

V gene TRBV28 combines with J gene TRBJ1-4; D gene uncertain. CDR3 length equals 14 residues. V was shortened by 4 bases and J by 6 bases, with 12 bases between the two germline ends. CDR1 and CDR2 (germline): MDHEN, SYDVKM. CDR3: CASSSPWGDEKLFF. As DNA, the CDR3 is TGTGCCAGCAGTTCGCCATGGGGAGATGAAAAACTGTTTTTT. The full variable domain, rest sourced from reference TRBV28 and TRBJ1-4, is DVKVTQSSRYLVKRTGEKVFLECVQDMDHENMFWYRQDPGLGLRLIYFSYDVKMKEKGDIPEGYSVSREKKERFSLILESASTNQTSMYLCASSSPWGDEKLFFGSGTQLSVL.

There are a few counts of this clonotype. The chain has TRBV12-3 or TRBV12-4 and TRBJ2-1; D may correspond to TRBD1 or TRBD2 (5 bases each). The last part of the DNA fits TRBJ2-7 better; the J call may be wrong. CDR3 length equals 13 residues. The CDR3 loop is CASSGTEYNEQYF. CDR3 DNA sequence: TGTGCCAGCAGTGGGACGGAATACAATGAGCAGTACTTC.

The chain has TRBV7-2 and TRBJ2-1; tentative D call: TRBD2 (5 bases). The CDR3 covers 14 residues. The germline V gene encodes CDR1 SGHTA and CDR2 FQGNSA. Trimming shortened V by 1 base and J by 6 bases, and 10 bases separated the two germline ends. The CDR3 DNA sequence: TGTGCCAGCAGCTTAGTAAGCGGACGCAATGAGCAGTTCTTC. This codes for CASSLVSGRNEQFF.

This clonotype was counted many times. CDR3: CSARVGAYEQYF. The CDR3 bases are TGCAGTGCTAGAGTCGGGGCCTACGAGCAGTACTTC. V usage is TRBV20-1 and J usage is TRBJ2-7; tentative D call: TRBD2 (5 bases). Germline loops: CDR1 DFQATT, CDR2 SNEGSKA (reference sequence). This CDR3 contains 12 residues. The V and J ends lost 1 base and 2 bases respectively, with 6 bases between them.

The gene calls are TRBV12-5 and TRBJ2-1, with 12 bases fitting TRBD2. V was pared by 7 bases and J by 0 bases, with 16 bases of the junction left unmatched. Germline V gene lookup returns CDR1 LGHNT and CDR2 FRNRAP. The length of the CDR3 is 20 residues. CDR3 bases: TGTGCTAGTGCCTCGATTCCCGGGACTAGCGGGTCACGCTCCTACAATGAGCAGTTCTTC. Its protein product is CASASIPGTSGSRSYNEQFF. The full variable domain, rest sourced from reference TRBV12-5 and TRBJ2-1, is DARVTQTPRHKVTEMGQEVTMRCQPILGHNTVFWYRQTMMQGLELLAYFRNRAPLDDSGMPKDRFSAEMPDATLATLKIQPSEPRDSAVYFCASASIPGTSGSRSYNEQFFGPGTRLTVL.

This clonotype was detected a few times. V gene TRBV7-2 combines with J gene TRBJ2-1; 12 bases align to TRBD2. CDR1 SGHTA and CDR2 FQGNSA come from the germline V gene. This CDR3 is built from 17 residues. The junction had 12 bases not matched to a gene; V was cut back by 5 bases and J by 7 bases. The CDR3 DNA sequence: TGTGCCAGCAGCCCCTCAGTCGGACTAGCGGGAAAGAATGAGCAGTTCTTC. This sequence encodes CASSPSVGLAGKNEQFF.

J is TRBJ2-5 and V is TRBV29-1; 9 bases match TRBD2. The J call may be mistaken, given a closer DNA end match to TRBJ2-7. This CDR3 has 13 residues. The V gene's germline CDR1 is SQVTM and CDR2 ANQGSEA. CDR3 protein: CSVRTSVRGEQYF. CDR3 coding DNA: TGCAGCGTCAGGACTAGCGTTCGGGGCGAGCAGTACTTC.

On this clonotype itself: The germline gene is not matched at one end of the junction; a read error may be the cause. V gene TRBV24-1 combines with J gene TRBJ2-2, with D tentatively TRBD2 (6 bases). Germline CDR1 and CDR2: KGHDR and SFDVKD. The CDR3 loop spans 15 amino acids. CDR3 nucleotide sequence: TGTGCCGCCAGTGAGGGCGGGGTGAACACCGGGGAGCTGTTTTTT. This gives the protein CAASEGGVNTGELFF.

The V and J genes are TRBV10-3 and TRBJ1-1, with D perhaps matching TRBD1 (6 bases). V was shortened by 3 bases and J by 8 bases, with 10 bases between the two germline ends. Germline values: CDR1 ENHRY, CDR2 SYGVKD. CDR3 length equals 12 residues. This chain's CDR3 is CAISEGQGEAFF. CDR3 nucleotides: TGTGCCATCAGTGAAGGGCAGGGGGAAGCTTTCTTT.

The chain recombines TRBV4-1 with TRBJ2-1; 13 positions agree with TRBD2. The trim removed 1 base at V and 10 bases at J, leaving 19 bases unmatched. Germline V gene sequence: CDR1 MGHRA, CDR2 YSYEKL. This CDR3 is built from 20 residues. The CDR3 DNA reads as TGCGCCAGCAGCCAAGTCATTAGTACTAGCGGGGGGGCCTTCCGTTGGGAGCAGTTCTTC. Its translation: CASSQVISTSGGAFRWEQFF.

In its sample, this clonotype was seen a few times. This chain links TRBV28 with TRBJ2-7; TRBD1 matches 8 bases. Germline trimming cut 3 bases from V and 5 bases from J; bases unmatched to any gene: 6. CDR3 length equals 14 residues. From germline, CDR1 is MDHEN and CDR2 SYDVKM. The CDR3: CASSFSARGHEQYF. In DNA form, the CDR3 reads TGTGCCAGCAGTTTCTCGGCCAGGGGGCACGAGCAGTACTTC.

This clonotype has just a few counts. J is TRBJ1-2 and V is TRBV2, with 9 nucleotides matching TRBD1. CDR1 is SNHLY and CDR2 is FYNNEI in the germline V gene. This CDR3 contains 14 residues. The V gene end was trimmed by 3 bases and the J gene end by 4 bases; junction bases not matched to a gene: 3. The CDR3 sequence: CASSDPDRGYGYTF. In DNA form, the CDR3 reads TGTGCCAGCAGTGATCCGGACAGGGGCTATGGCTACACCTTC.

A few counts support this clonotype. The chain joins TRBV21-1 to TRBJ2-4; the table calls TRBD2, which could not be checked here. TRBV21-1 represents a pseudogene. The CDR3 loop spans 15 amino acids. CDR3 nucleotides: TGTGCCAGCAGCAAAGAAAGGCAGCGGAGAAACATTCAGTACTTC. Translation: CASSKERQRRNIQYF.

This clonotype occurred a few times. The J gene is TRBJ2-1, the V gene TRBV9; 12 nucleotides align to TRBD2. Germline V gives CDR1 SGDLS, CDR2 YYNGEE. The CDR3 length is 13 residues. J lost 11 bases, V lost 3 bases, and 3 bases had no gene match. The CDR3 is CASSDGLAGQQFF. Written as DNA, the CDR3 is TGTGCCAGCAGCGATGGACTAGCGGGGCAGCAGTTCTTC.

CDR3 coding DNA: TGTGCCAGCAGTTACCCGACAGGGAGCATCGGCACCGGGGAGCTGTTTTTT. It yields the protein CASSYPTGSIGTGELFF. The chain couples TRBV28 to TRBJ2-2, with TRBD1 matching over 7 bases. Germline CDR1 and CDR2: MDHEN and SYDVKM. This CDR3 spans 17 amino acids. J was trimmed by 4 bases and V by 4 bases; bases with no gene match: 12.

In its sample, this clonotype was seen once. This chain links TRBV7-2 with TRBJ2-3; D not certain. V was cut by 4 bases and J by 8 bases, with 13 bases left in between. Per the germline V gene, CDR1 is SGHTA and CDR2 is FQGNSA. The CDR3 covers 13 residues. The CDR3 region is CASSSYSPSTQYF. The CDR3 DNA follows: TGTGCCAGCAGCTCCTATAGTCCAAGTACGCAGTATTTT.

This clonotype came up a few times. The J gene is TRBJ2-4, the V gene TRBV20-1; a possible D gene is TRBD2 (5 bases). This CDR3 is built from 15 residues. Germline lookup yields CDR1 DFQATT and CDR2 SNEGSKA (reference sequence). Trimming took off 3 bases at V and 3 bases at J, with 15 bases between the two ends. The CDR3 spells CSASRSRGGKNIQYF. The CDR3 DNA reads TGCAGTGCTAGTAGGAGTCGGGGTGGCAAAAACATTCAGTACTTC.

The rearrangement links TRBV27 to TRBJ2-7, with 9 bases fitting TRBD1. V lost 5 bases to trimming and J lost 3 bases; unmatched junction nucleotides: 11. Germline CDR1 is MNHEY and CDR2 is SMNVEV (reference sequence). The CDR3 has 16 residues. CDR3 protein: CASSSIPGQGSYEQYF. As DNA, the CDR3 is TGTGCCAGCAGTAGCATCCCGGGACAGGGAAGCTACGAGCAGTACTTC.

The chain has TRBV7-9 and TRBJ1-1; D is uncertain. Germline V CDR1 and CDR2: SEHNR, FQNEAQ (reference sequence). The V and J ends lost 1 base and 2 bases respectively, with 14 bases between them. This CDR3 has 16 amino acids. The CDR3 loop is CASSLVLAQANTEAFF. CDR3 bases: TGTGCCAGCAGCTTAGTATTGGCGCAGGCCAACACTGAAGCTTTCTTT.

The chain employs TRBV5-1 and TRBJ2-3; TRBD2 is a possible D gene (6 bases). Germline V gives CDR1 SGHRS, CDR2 YFSETQ. V lost 7 bases and J lost 0, with 12 bases in between. This CDR3 contains 14 residues. This chain's CDR3 is CASRRGFSTDTQYF. The DNA for the CDR3 is TGCGCCAGCCGACGGGGGTTTAGCACAGATACGCAGTATTTT. Using reference TRBV5-1 and TRBJ2-3 for the parts outside the CDR3, the full variable domain is KAGVTQTPRYLIKTRGQQVTLSCSPISGHRSVSWYQQTPGQGLQFLFEYFSETQRNKGNFPGRFSGRQFSNSRSEMNVSTLELGDSALYLCASRRGFSTDTQYFGPGTRLTVL.

This clonotype was seen only a few times. The chain carries TRBV5-1 and TRBJ2-3; D is undetermined. V was cut by 0 bases and J by 0 bases, with 14 bases left in between. The CDR3 has 17 amino acids. Germline lookup yields CDR1 SGHRS and CDR2 YFSETQ. Here the CDR3 reads CASSLGPLGGSTDTQYF. CDR3 nucleotide sequence: TGCGCCAGCAGCTTGGGGCCCTTAGGCGGAAGCACAGATACGCAGTATTTT.